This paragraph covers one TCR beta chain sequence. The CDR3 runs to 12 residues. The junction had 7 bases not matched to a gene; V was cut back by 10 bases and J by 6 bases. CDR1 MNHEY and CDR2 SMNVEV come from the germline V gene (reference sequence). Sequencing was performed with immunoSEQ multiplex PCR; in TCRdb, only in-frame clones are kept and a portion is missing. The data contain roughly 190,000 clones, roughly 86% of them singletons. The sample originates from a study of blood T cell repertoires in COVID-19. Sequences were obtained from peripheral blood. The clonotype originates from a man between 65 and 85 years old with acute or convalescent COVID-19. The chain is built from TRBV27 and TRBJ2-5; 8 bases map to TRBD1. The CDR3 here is CATEDREKTQYF. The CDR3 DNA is TGTGCCACCGAGGACAGGGAAAAGACCCAGTACTTC.